The 25 T cell receptor beta chains listed next were all sequenced from one sample in a study of tumor-infiltrating T cells and Merkel cell polyomavirus. Whole-study context: The study examined CD8+ T cells specific for the Merkel cell polyomavirus KLL epitope.

Immunohistochemistry showed robust Merkel cell polyomavirus Large T antigen staining in every patient's tumor. Libraries were prepared by immunoSEQ multiplex PCR; TCRdb keeps only in-frame clonotypes and omits some of them. The profile shows more than 20,000 clones, around nine tenths of them singletons. The sequencing sample was made of lymph node tissue. The source of these receptors is a man aged 50-60 years with Merkel cell carcinoma.

V usage is TRBV14 and J usage is TRBJ2-3; the match to TRBD2 covers 9 bases. The ends lost 0 bases at V and 13 bases at J; junction bases unmatched: 5. In germline, CDR1 is SGHDN, CDR2 FVKESK. The CDR3 runs to 13 residues. CDR3 amino acids: CASSQEMLAGKYF. The CDR3 nucleotides are TGTGCCAGCAGCCAAGAAATGCTAGCGGGAAAGTATTTT.

V usage is TRBV7-2 and J usage is TRBJ2-7; a weak D match, TRBD2 (5 bases). CDR3 length equals 14 residues. Per the germline V gene, CDR1 is SGHTA and CDR2 is FQGNSA. With 6 bases removed from V and 4 bases from J, the gap between germline ends came to 16 bases. The CDR3 region has the DNA TGTGCCAGCAGTCGCGAGGGCCAGTCGTACGAGCAGTACTTC. It is translated as CASSREGQSYEQYF.

CDR3 DNA sequence: TGTGCCAGCAGTTACTCGACAGGGAATTACTATGGCTACACCTTC. Its translation: CASSYSTGNYYGYTF. This chain connects TRBV6-5 to TRBJ1-2; 7 bases agree with TRBD1. The CDR3 has 15 amino acids. CDR1 and CDR2 from the germline V gene are MNHEY and SVGAGI. The V gene end was trimmed by 0 bases and the J gene end by 3 bases; junction bases not matched to a gene: 4.

The rearrangement uses TRBV6-5 and TRBJ2-2; maybe TRBD1 (5 bases). V was shortened by 2 bases and J by 6 bases, with 13 bases between the two germline ends. CDR1 is MNHEY, CDR2 SVGAGI, per germline. The CDR3 sequence is 15 residues long. For the CDR3, the DNA is TGTGCCAGCAGTTACGGGGCTAGTTGGTCCGGGGAGCTGTTTTTT. Its protein product is CASSYGASWSGELFF.

The rearrangement links TRBV6-4 to TRBJ1-2, with a weak D call TRBD1 (5 bases). With 3 bases removed from V and 7 bases from J, the gap between germline ends came to 12 bases. Germline assignment: CDR1 MRHNA and CDR2 SNTAGT. The CDR3 covers 13 residues. CDR3 loop: CASSEGATSGYTF. The DNA of the CDR3 is TGTGCCAGCAGTGAAGGGGCTACGAGTGGCTACACCTTC.

The chain has TRBV6-5 and TRBJ2-5; TRBD2 aligns across 8 bases. Losses at the gene ends were 7 bases for V and 1 base for J; bases not matched to a gene: 2. The CDR3 extends over 13 amino acids. The germline gives CDR1 MNHEY, CDR2 SVGAGI. The CDR3 DNA reads TGTGCCAGCAAACTAGCGGTCCAAGAGACCCAGTACTTC. Translated: CASKLAVQETQYF.

V usage is TRBV27 and J usage is TRBJ1-5; D is uncertain. There are 14 residues in the CDR3. The V and J ends lost 3 bases and 0 bases respectively, with 6 bases between them. Germline CDR1 and CDR2: MNHEY and SMNVEV (reference sequence). Here the CDR3 DNA reads TGTGCCAGCAGTTTGCGGTATAGCAATCAGCCCCAGCATTTT. Translated: CASSLRYSNQPQHF.

The chain couples TRBV6-1 to TRBJ1-2; 7 nucleotides match TRBD1. Germline CDR1 MNHNS, CDR2 SASEGT. This CDR3 contains 13 residues. After removal of 5 bases from V and 4 bases from J, the junction contained 4 bases not matched to a gene. The CDR3 protein is CASSIGQAYGYTF. The CDR3 region has the DNA TGTGCCAGCAGTATCGGACAGGCCTATGGCTACACCTTC.

The chain has TRBV6-1 and TRBJ2-7; perhaps TRBD1 as D (5 bases). The length of the CDR3 is 14 residues. In germline, CDR1 is MNHNS, CDR2 SASEGT. The germline V and J ends were trimmed by 5 bases and 0 bases, with 11 bases remaining between them. The CDR3 here is CASSPETASYEQYF. The DNA for the CDR3 is TGTGCCAGCAGTCCTGAGACAGCCTCCTACGAGCAGTACTTC.

The J gene is TRBJ1-2, the V gene TRBV6-6; 7 bases match TRBD1. Germline V gives CDR1 MNHNY, CDR2 SVGAGI (reference sequence). V was clipped by 7 bases and J by 3 bases; unmatched bases: 5. There are 13 residues in the CDR3. The chain's CDR3 is CASNKGTDYGYTF. The CDR3, as DNA: TGTGCCAGCAACAAAGGGACAGACTATGGCTACACCTTC.

The V call is TRBV7-3, the J call TRBJ2-1; 12 positions agree with TRBD2. The germline V gene encodes CDR1 SGHTA and CDR2 FQGTGA. The CDR3 consists of 18 residues. The ends lost 4 bases at V and 0 bases at J; junction bases unmatched: 7. For the CDR3, the DNA is TGTGCCAGCAGCTCGGGGACTAGCGGGTGGAGCTCCTACAATGAGCAGTTCTTC. Its protein product is CASSSGTSGWSSYNEQFF.

The chain carries TRBV27 and TRBJ2-3, with a possible D match to TRBD2 (7 bases). The CDR3 has 14 residues. Per germline, CDR1 MNHEY and CDR2 SMNVEV (reference sequence). Trimming removed 7 bases at V and 0 bases at J, with 11 bases between. CDR3 DNA: TGTGCCAGCACACGGGGGGCTAGCACAGATACGCAGTATTTT. Translating gives CASTRGASTDTQYF.

A remark on this clone: At the DNA level, this CDR3 is encoded by other sequences in the same sample as well. The rearrangement links TRBV30 to TRBJ1-2, with D perhaps TRBD1 (5 bases). V lost 1 base, J lost 2 bases, and 8 bases lay in between. The CDR3 covers 13 residues. From germline, CDR1 is GTSNPN and CDR2 SVGIG (reference sequence). The chain's CDR3 is CAWSGQGNYGYTF. CDR3 sequence (DNA): TGTGCCTGGAGTGGGCAGGGAAACTATGGCTACACCTTC.

The gene calls are TRBV10-3 and TRBJ1-2; possible D gene TRBD1, 5 bases. V was clipped by 4 bases and J by 0 bases, with 15 bases between them. The CDR3 sequence is 16 residues long. Germline V gives CDR1 ENHRY, CDR2 SYGVKD. In DNA form, the CDR3 reads TGTGCCATCAGTGGGGAAAGACAGTTAGCTAACTATGGCTACACCTTC. The encoded protein is CAISGERQLANYGYTF.

The rearrangement joins TRBV10-3 to TRBJ2-1; 9 positions match TRBD2. Germline V gene sequence: CDR1 ENHRY, CDR2 SYGVKD. This CDR3 has 16 residues. Losses at the gene ends were 5 bases for V and 0 bases for J; bases not matched to a gene: 5. The CDR3 sequence: CAISSQRGASYNEQFF. DNA for the CDR3: TGTGCCATCAGTTCTCAGCGGGGGGCCTCCTACAATGAGCAGTTCTTC.

The chain has TRBV4-1 and TRBJ2-1, with D tentatively TRBD1 (5 bases). The CDR3 consists of 17 residues. Trimming took off 3 bases at V and 8 bases at J, with 23 bases between the two ends. CDR1 is MGHRA, CDR2 YSYEKL, per germline. The chain's CDR3 is CASSHPIQGFGFDEQFF. CDR3 in DNA: TGCGCCAGCAGCCATCCCATCCAGGGTTTCGGATTCGATGAGCAGTTCTTC.

J is TRBJ2-5 and V is TRBV20-1, with a weak D call TRBD1 (6 bases). V lost 6 bases, J lost 8 bases, and 10 bases lay in between. Per germline, CDR1 DFQATT and CDR2 SNEGSKA (reference sequence). This CDR3 spans 10 amino acids. CDR3 in DNA: TGCAGTGCACTACAGGGTACCCAGTACTTC. Its protein is CSALQGTQYF.

This clone was recorded once. This sequence joins TRBV9 and TRBJ1-2; 10 bases align to TRBD1. The V and J ends lost 4 bases and 3 bases, in that order; junction bases with no gene match: 9. Germline V CDR1 and CDR2: SGDLS, YYNGEE. The CDR3 covers 16 residues. The CDR3 loop is CASSHSPGQGYYGYTF. The DNA for the CDR3 is TGTGCCAGCAGCCACTCGCCGGGACAGGGGTACTATGGCTACACCTTC.

CDR3 region: CASSSLGGEETQYF. The CDR3 nucleotides are TGTGCCAGTAGTTCCCTGGGGGGGGAAGAGACCCAGTACTTC. This rearrangement joins TRBV19 to TRBJ2-5; 7 bases match TRBD2. The ends lost 5 bases at V and 3 bases at J; junction bases unmatched: 6. CDR1 and CDR2 from the germline V gene are LNHDA and SQIVND (reference sequence). This CDR3 is built from 14 residues.

The chain couples TRBV5-1 to TRBJ2-7; the match to TRBD2 covers 8 bases. Germline CDR1 reads SGHRS; CDR2 reads YFSETQ. The CDR3 has 15 residues. V was clipped by 0 bases and J by 6 bases; unmatched bases: 8. The CDR3 DNA sequence: TGCGCCAGCAGCTTGGAGTCGCGGGGGGCCCTCGAGCAGTACTTC. This gives the protein CASSLESRGALEQYF.

The gene calls are TRBV27 and TRBJ1-6; weak D call: TRBD1 (5 bases). The CDR3 length is 16 residues. Trimming took off 0 bases at V and 6 bases at J, with 12 bases between the two ends. Germline V gene sequence: CDR1 MNHEY, CDR2 SMNVEV (reference sequence). The CDR3 spells CASSLSRGGLNSPLHF. The DNA for the CDR3 is TGTGCCAGCAGTTTATCGAGGGGAGGGCTTAATTCACCCCTCCACTTT.

V and J are TRBV28 and TRBJ2-7; weak D call: TRBD2 (6 bases). Looked up from germline, CDR1 is MDHEN and CDR2 is SYDVKM. The V end lost 8 bases, the J end lost 2 bases, and 16 bases lay between the germline ends. The CDR3 is 14 residues long. The CDR3 reads CASRLGGDPYEQYF. CDR3 DNA sequence: TGTGCCAGCCGGTTGGGGGGAGATCCCTACGAGCAGTACTTC.

This clone was observed a few times. The chain carries TRBV7-8 and TRBJ2-1; the match to TRBD2 covers 11 bases. Germline assignment: CDR1 SGHVS and CDR2 FQNEAQ. The V and J ends lost 4 bases and 5 bases, in that order; junction bases with no gene match: 10. CDR3 length equals 17 residues. The CDR3 region is CASSSTEPGLADNEQFF. CDR3 coding DNA: TGTGCCAGCAGCTCGACCGAGCCGGGACTAGCGGACAATGAGCAGTTCTTC.

The gene calls are TRBV4-1 and TRBJ2-1, with 9 nucleotides matching TRBD1. The CDR3 runs to 18 residues. Trimming removed 0 bases from V and 3 bases from J; junction bases left unmatched: 9. CDR1 is MGHRA, CDR2 YSYEKL, per germline. In nucleotides, the CDR3 is TGCGCCAGCAGCCAAGAGGTCCCGGGACAGGGTGTCTACAATGAGCAGTTCTTC. Residues: CASSQEVPGQGVYNEQFF.

This clone was observed a single time. The V gene is TRBV28, the J gene TRBJ2-5; 11 nucleotides align to TRBD1. Per germline, CDR1 MDHEN and CDR2 SYDVKM. This CDR3 is 14 amino acids long. J was trimmed by 4 bases and V by 6 bases; bases with no gene match: 4. The CDR3 DNA follows: TGTGCCAGCAGAACCGGACAGGGGGCAGAGACCCAGTACTTC. This gives the protein CASRTGQGAETQYF.